The source of this T cell receptor (beta chain) is a study of T cells in localized non-small cell lung cancer. Study observations and caveats: Adjacent lung tissue had a median about 57 of the top 100 clones found in the tumor. It remains possible that heterogeneity exists, since only one tumor region was sequenced. Uninvolved nearby lung showed the greatest T cell clonality, exceeding that found in tumor.

Generated by immunoSEQ multiplex PCR, the TCRdb table keeps only in-frame clones and is missing some. The repertoire holds around 1,700 clones, with approximately 32% as singletons. With respect to this clone: Its matching antigen is unknown.

Researchers cut adjacent lung at least 2 cm from the tumor margin, and it showed no atypia. Germline assignment: CDR1 ENHRY and CDR2 SYGVKD. V lost 2 bases to trimming and J lost 4 bases, with 5 bases between them. The CDR3 is 12 residues long. This rearrangement joins TRBV10-3 to TRBJ2-5; no clear D gene. The clonotype was recovered from a female donor over 55 with stage I lung adenocarcinoma. This specimen was normal lung tissue next to the tumor, taken before any cancer treatment. DNA for the CDR3: TGTGCCATCAGTGAGGAAAGAGAGACCCAGTACTTC. This translates into CAISEERETQYF.